The clone carrying this T cell receptor beta chain was seen a few times. What it binds is unknown. The sample comes from a study of T-cell reconstitution after alpha-beta-depleted transplantation in children. Overall study results and limits: Reports say that about two months after transplant, the alpha-beta T cells came out of several hundred graft clones that had expanded. Newly made T cells mostly supplied T-cell counts and diversity one year after transplant.

Molecular barcoding with unique molecular identifiers was used for the TCRbeta library. TCRdb processed the PCR reads anew with MiXCR; each CDR3 protein has one entry. In the table there are 500,000 to 750,000 distinct CDR3 sequences, roughly 13% of which are singletons. The receptor comes from a male patient aged 10 to 17 who had a stem cell transplant for acute myeloid leukemia, so the T cells may come from the graft donor. The sample in question was PBMCs, mostly from graft donor cells, obtained 360 days after TCRalphabeta/CD19-depleted stem cell transplant.

Written as DNA, the CDR3 is TGTGCCAGCAGCCGCTTCTTTGGTACGCAGTATTTT. Protein product: CASSRFFGTQYF. The rearrangement links TRBV19 to TRBJ2-3, with D uncertain. V was shortened by 9 bases and J by 8 bases, with 15 bases between the two germline ends. Germline CDR1 and CDR2: LNHDA and SQIVND (reference sequence). This CDR3 has 12 amino acids. The full variable domain, with the rest looked up from reference TRBV19 and TRBJ2-3, is DGGITQSPKYLFRKEGQNVTLSCEQNLNHDAMYWYRQDPGQGLRLIYYSQIVNDFQKGDIAEGYSVSREKKESFPLTVTSAQKNPTAFYLCASSRFFGTQYFGPGTRLTVL.